This TCR beta chain was recovered during a study of blood T cell repertoires in COVID-19 (dated by TCRdb to about 2020). For the study in its entirety: Samples covering the acute and convalescent phases of COVID-19 were provided by collaborators in the United States, Italy and Spain. The material from the prospective study consisted of cDNA or gDNA derived from T cells, B-cell-depleted T cells, or PBMCs. Subjects who had been exposed to COVID-19, were actively infected with it, or had recovered from it provided the deeply sampled blood TCRbeta repertoires that made up the dataset. The repertoires were released in a freely available public database meant as a resource for research on the immune response to SARS-CoV-2. The samples were drawn from the first 160 participants of the ongoing ImmuneRACE study and from 950 to 1,500 subjects provided by 6 global collaborators. A de-identified subject ID, COVID-19 status, age in years and sex were almost always included in the sample metadata. Where available, HLA class I and class II types were taken from metadata supplied by the sample provider and were not determined by assay-based typing. The study at large found these results: The quantity of clinical and demographic metadata differed by source and by participant and was supplied without curation.

The CDR3, from cysteine to phenylalanine, totals 14 residues. Of all the DNA, just the CDR3 is kept, 42 bases in frame from base 1. The V end gives up 4 bases and the J end 0 bases, leaving 0 bases in the junction not matched to a gene. Based on the germline V gene (reference sequence), the CDR1 and CDR2 sequences are LNHNV and YYDKDF. A note on this clone: There is no known antigen for this receptor. Nothing much larger sits one base from this clone, and base qualities are not available.

TCRbeta CDR3 regions were amplified from genomic DNA by means of the immunoSEQ Assay, a bias-controlled multiplex PCR. The paper's processing steps were these. The number of nucleated cells in each sample was estimated from the amplification of reference gene primers within the assay. To quantify the absolute abundance of each unique TCRbeta CDR3 rearrangement, sequence reads were collapsed and filtered. Productive Simpson clonality was computed per sample as the square root of Simpson's diversity index over productive rearrangements. The source is immuneACCESS, and TCRdb retained only in-frame sequences with V and J called. Part of the clones is not carried over; for the studies checked, unresolved V genes explain less than half of this, and the remainder is unexplained. That table is the source of V, J and clone size, and D and trimming were worked out from the DNA. Within this sample are a few hundred thousand clones, with roughly 86% of them counted one time only. The ten largest make up 2.1% of the sample.

Another Seattle source contributed samples from volunteer blood donors who had recovered from COVID-19. Collaborating institutions collected whole blood in K2EDTA tubes following their own protocols. Collaborator samples were shipped for TCRbeta analysis as frozen whole blood, isolated PBMCs, or DNA extracted from either sample type. Sample: peripheral blood. The clonotype comes from a woman in her twenties or thirties who had recovered from COVID-19. This chain is built from TRBV15 and TRBJ2-7; 10 junctional bases match TRBD2. The CDR3 here reads CATSTSGSSYEQYF. The sequenced DNA: TGTGCCACCAGCACTAGCGGGAGCTCCTACGAGCAGTACTTC.